The 15 T cell receptor beta chains presented below share a single source sample, sequenced in a study of T cells in Graves' hyperthyroidism and ophthalmopathy. Amplification targeted TCR beta CDR3 regions from RNA transcripts. The HTBI primer set drove a first-round RT-PCR of the TCR CDR3. TCRdb ran MiXCR on the multiplex PCR reads and lists one entry per CDR3 protein. Of about half a million distinct CDR3 sequences in the sample, about 16% were seen once. Sequencing input: blood. These receptors originate from a woman in her thirties with Graves' ophthalmopathy.

This clonotype was seen ten or more times. The V gene is TRBV20-1, the J gene TRBJ2-3; 8 nucleotides match TRBD2. The CDR3 has 15 residues. V trimming: 3 bases; J trimming: 5 bases; junction bases outside the gene matches: 10. The V gene's germline CDR1 is DFQATT and CDR2 SNEGSKA (reference sequence). The CDR3 reads CSAREAGGPGDTQYF. CDR3 nucleotide sequence: TGCAGTGCTAGGGAGGCGGGAGGCCCCGGAGATACGCAGTATTTT.

This clonotype has just a few counts. V is TRBV24-1 and J is TRBJ2-1, with 7 bases aligning to TRBD1. Germline loops: CDR1 KGHDR, CDR2 SFDVKD. This CDR3 contains 14 residues. Germline trimming cut 4 bases from V and 3 bases from J; bases unmatched to any gene: 2. The CDR3 loop is CATSEGGSYNEQFF. Here the CDR3 DNA reads TGTGCCACCAGTGAAGGGGGCAGCTACAATGAGCAGTTCTTC.

This clonotype appeared many times. The V and J genes are TRBV2 and TRBJ2-7, with 9 bases that match TRBD1. CDR1 and CDR2 from the germline V gene are SNHLY and FYNNEI. Trimming at V came to 6 bases and at J to 2 bases, leaving 8 bases not matched to a gene. This CDR3 is 15 amino acids long. In DNA, the CDR3 is TGTGCCAGCAGGGCACACCGACAGGGGGCCTACGAGCAGTACTTC. This codes for CASRAHRQGAYEQYF.

This clonotype was counted many times. The V gene is TRBV15, the J gene TRBJ2-7; TRBD2 matches 11 bases. The CDR3 runs to 15 residues. The germline V gene has CDR1 LNHNV and CDR2 YYDKDF (reference sequence). V gave up 2 bases and J gave up 0 bases; unmatched junction bases: 0. In DNA form, the CDR3 reads TGTGCCACCAGCAGAACTAGCGGGAGCTCCTACGAGCAGTACTTC. Its protein is CATSRTSGSSYEQYF.

At least ten counts were recorded for this clonotype. The chain links TRBV18 to TRBJ1-1; TRBD1 matches at 8 bases. The CDR3 totals 13 residues. Germline values: CDR1 KGHSH, CDR2 LQKENI. Trimming cost V 4 bases and J 7 bases; bases outside gene matches: 5. The CDR3 DNA is TGTGCCAGCTCACTTGGACAGGGCCTTGAAGCTTTCTTT. Amino acid sequence: CASSLGQGLEAFF.

This clonotype was seen many times. CDR3 nucleotides: TGTGCCAGCAGCTTAGTAGGGCAAGGGGCCAGCTCCTACAATGAGCAGTTCTTC. This encodes CASSLVGQGASSYNEQFF. This chain links TRBV7-8 with TRBJ2-1; possibly TRBD1 for D (5 bases). Germline lookup yields CDR1 SGHVS and CDR2 FQNEAQ. This CDR3 is built from 18 residues. Trimming shortened V by 1 base and J by 0 bases, and 16 bases separated the two germline ends.

This clonotype was seen only a few times. CDR3 sequence reads: CASSQPHNIYEQYF. CDR3 in DNA: TGCGCCAGCAGCCAACCACATAACATCTACGAGCAGTACTTC. The gene calls are TRBV4-1 and TRBJ2-7; D call uncertain. CDR3 length: 14 residues. The V and J ends lost 2 bases and 3 bases respectively, with 11 bases between them. Germline CDR1 MGHRA, CDR2 YSYEKL.

The CDR3, as DNA: TGTGCCAGTGTTCAGGGGACCACCGGGGAGCTGTTTTTT. It specifies CASVQGTTGELFF. The gene calls are TRBV7-3 and TRBJ2-2, with D possibly being TRBD1 (6 bases). The germline gives CDR1 SGHTA, CDR2 FQGTGA. Trimming left V 9 bases short and J 4 bases short, with 12 bases between. The CDR3 consists of 13 residues. The complete variable domain, with remaining parts taken from reference TRBV7-3 and TRBJ2-2, reads GAGVSQTPSNKVTEKGKYVELRCDPISGHTALYWYRQSLGQGPEFLIYFQGTGAADDSGLPNDRFFAVRPEGSVSTLKIQRTERGDSAVYLCASVQGTTGELFFGEGSRLTVL.

This clonotype was counted a few times. The V and J genes are TRBV5-1 and TRBJ2-3; D gene unclear. This CDR3 comprises 14 residues. CDR1 and CDR2 (germline): SGHRS, YFSETQ. Trimming stripped 2 bases from V and 3 bases from J, with 10 bases between. CDR3 in DNA: TGCGCCAGCAGCTTTGGGCAGACGACAGATACGCAGTATTTT. It specifies CASSFGQTTDTQYF.

This clonotype was picked up many times. The chain joins TRBV7-9 to TRBJ2-3; D remains unclear. Trimming removed 10 bases from V and 1 base from J, with 6 bases in between. This CDR3 comprises 11 residues. Germline CDR1 reads SEHNR; CDR2 reads FQNEAQ (reference sequence). DNA of the CDR3: TGTGCCAACCACCGCACAGATACGCAGTATTTT. Translating it yields CANHRTDTQYF.

V usage is TRBV29-1 and J usage is TRBJ1-2, with D perhaps matching TRBD1 (5 bases). This CDR3 region has 16 residues. Trimming left V 6 bases short and J 8 bases short, with 28 bases between. Germline CDR1 reads SQVTM; CDR2 reads ANQGSEA. The DNA of the CDR3 is TGCAGCGTCGTGCCGCGAGGGCAGGGAGCTTTGGGCGGCTACACCTTC. Its protein is CSVVPRGQGALGGYTF. Based on the CDR3 plus reference TRBV29-1 and TRBJ1-2, the full variable domain is SAVISQKPSRDICQRGTSLTIQCQVDSQVTMMFWYRQQPGQSLTLIATANQGSEATYESGFVIDKFPISRPNLTFSTLTVSNMSPEDSSIYLCSVVPRGQGALGGYTFGSGTRLTVV.

This clonotype was seen at least ten times. The rearrangement joins TRBV3-1 to TRBJ2-7, with 7 bases lining up with TRBD1. Germline CDR1 is LGHDT and CDR2 is YNNKEL (reference sequence). The ends lost 5 bases at V and 0 bases at J; junction bases unmatched: 7. This CDR3 is built from 15 residues. The CDR3 DNA sequence: TGTGCCAGCAGCAAAAGGGACAGCAACTCCTACGAGCAGTACTTC. This encodes CASSKRDSNSYEQYF.

This clonotype was seen at least ten times. This rearrangement joins TRBV28 to TRBJ2-3; 7 nucleotides agree with TRBD1. CDR1 is MDHEN and CDR2 is SYDVKM in the germline V gene. The V gene end was trimmed by 4 bases and the J gene end by 5 bases; junction bases not matched to a gene: 6. The CDR3 covers 14 residues. The CDR3, as DNA: TGTGCCAGCAGTTGGGGACAGCCGCGAGATACGCAGTATTTT. It yields the protein CASSWGQPRDTQYF.

This clonotype was counted between two and nine times. The rearrangement uses TRBV4-1 and TRBJ1-1; 8 nucleotides agree with TRBD1. The CDR3 length is 16 residues. Germline CDR1 MGHRA, CDR2 YSYEKL. The J segment lost 3 bases and the V segment lost 1 base, leaving 7 bases of the junction unmatched. CDR3 sequence reads: CASSQGRGRGHTEAFF. The DNA for the CDR3 is TGCGCCAGCAGCCAAGGCAGGGGGCGTGGGCACACTGAAGCTTTCTTT.

About this clonotype: A clone one base away is much larger, so this may be a read error. The chain couples TRBV11-1 to TRBJ2-2, with TRBD1 as a possible D gene (5 bases). The germline gives CDR1 SGHAT, CDR2 FQDESV (reference sequence). V lost 3 bases and J lost 3, with 11 bases in between. CDR3 length: 15 residues. The chain's CDR3 is CASSLWTTDTGELFF. In DNA, the CDR3 is TGTGCCAGCAGCTTGTGGACAACGGACACCGGGGAGCTGTTTTTT.